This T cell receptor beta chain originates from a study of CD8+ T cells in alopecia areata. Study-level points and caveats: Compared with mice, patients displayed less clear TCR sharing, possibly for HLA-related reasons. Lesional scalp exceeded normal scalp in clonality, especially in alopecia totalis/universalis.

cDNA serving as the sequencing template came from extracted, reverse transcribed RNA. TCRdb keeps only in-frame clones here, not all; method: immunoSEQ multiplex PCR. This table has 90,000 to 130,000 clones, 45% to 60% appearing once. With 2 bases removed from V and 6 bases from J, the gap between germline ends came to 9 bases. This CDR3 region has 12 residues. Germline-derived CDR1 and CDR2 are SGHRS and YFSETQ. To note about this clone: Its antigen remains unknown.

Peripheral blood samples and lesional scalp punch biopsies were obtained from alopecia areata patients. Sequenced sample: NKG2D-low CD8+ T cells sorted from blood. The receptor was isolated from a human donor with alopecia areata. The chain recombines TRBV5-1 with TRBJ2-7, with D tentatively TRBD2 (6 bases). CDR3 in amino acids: CASSFLGGEQYF. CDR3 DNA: TGCGCCAGCAGCTTCTTGGGGGGCGAGCAGTACTTC.